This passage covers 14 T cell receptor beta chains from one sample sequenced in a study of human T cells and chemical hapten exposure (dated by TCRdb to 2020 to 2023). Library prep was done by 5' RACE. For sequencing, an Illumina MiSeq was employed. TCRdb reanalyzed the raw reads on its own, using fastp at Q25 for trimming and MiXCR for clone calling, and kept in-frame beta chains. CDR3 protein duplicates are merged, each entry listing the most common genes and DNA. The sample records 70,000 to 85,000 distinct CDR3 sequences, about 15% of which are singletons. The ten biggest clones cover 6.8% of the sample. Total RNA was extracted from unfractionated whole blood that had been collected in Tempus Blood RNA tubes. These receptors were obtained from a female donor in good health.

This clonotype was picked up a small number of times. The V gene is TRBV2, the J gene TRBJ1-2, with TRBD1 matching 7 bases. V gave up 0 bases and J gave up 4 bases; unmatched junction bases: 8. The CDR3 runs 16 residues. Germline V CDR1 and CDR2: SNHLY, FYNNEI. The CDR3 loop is CASSEAAGDRLYGYTF. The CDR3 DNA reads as TGTGCCAGCAGTGAAGCGGCAGGGGACAGACTCTATGGCTACACCTTC.

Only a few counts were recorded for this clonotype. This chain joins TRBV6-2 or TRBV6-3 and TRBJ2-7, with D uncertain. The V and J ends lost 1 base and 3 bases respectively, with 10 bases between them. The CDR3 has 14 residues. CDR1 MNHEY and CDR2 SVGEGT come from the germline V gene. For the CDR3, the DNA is TGTGCCAGCAGTTACTACGAACAAAACTACGAGCAGTACTTC. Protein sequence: CASSYYEQNYEQYF.

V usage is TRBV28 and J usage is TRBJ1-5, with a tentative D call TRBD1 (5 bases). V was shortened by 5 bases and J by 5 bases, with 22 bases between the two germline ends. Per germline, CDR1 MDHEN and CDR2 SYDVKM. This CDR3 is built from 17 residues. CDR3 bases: TGTGCCAGCAGTCCCTTTCGGGTCGGGGCCCCTTATCAGCCCCAGCATTTT. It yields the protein CASSPFRVGAPYQPQHF.

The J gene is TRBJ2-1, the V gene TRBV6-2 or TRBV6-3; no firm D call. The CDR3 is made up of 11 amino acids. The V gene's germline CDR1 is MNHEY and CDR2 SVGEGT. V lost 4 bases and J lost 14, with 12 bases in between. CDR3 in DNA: TGTGCCAGCAGTTCCCGGATTAGGGAGTTCTTC. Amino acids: CASSSRIREFF.

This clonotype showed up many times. Here the CDR3 reads CASSLLRPTDTQYF. The CDR3 nucleotides are TGTGCCAGCAGCTTACTACGACCCACAGATACGCAGTATTTT. The chain has TRBV11-2 and TRBJ2-3; D is uncertain. In germline, CDR1 is SGHAT, CDR2 FQNNGV. CDR3 size: 14 residues. Trimming removed 2 bases from V and 2 bases from J, with 8 bases in between.

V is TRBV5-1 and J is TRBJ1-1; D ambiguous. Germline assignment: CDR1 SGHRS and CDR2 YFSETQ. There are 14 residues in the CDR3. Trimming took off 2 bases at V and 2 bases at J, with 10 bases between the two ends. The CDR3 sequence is CASSFEGSNTEAFF. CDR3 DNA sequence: TGCGCCAGCAGCTTTGAGGGATCAAACACTGAAGCTTTCTTT.

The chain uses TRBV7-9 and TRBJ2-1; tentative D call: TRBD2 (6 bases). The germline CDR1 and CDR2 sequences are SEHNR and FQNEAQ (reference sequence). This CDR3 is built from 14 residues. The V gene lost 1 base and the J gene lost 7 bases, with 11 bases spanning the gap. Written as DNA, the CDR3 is TGTGCCAGCAGCTTAGGGGGGGACGGGAATGAGCAGTTCTTC. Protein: CASSLGGDGNEQFF.

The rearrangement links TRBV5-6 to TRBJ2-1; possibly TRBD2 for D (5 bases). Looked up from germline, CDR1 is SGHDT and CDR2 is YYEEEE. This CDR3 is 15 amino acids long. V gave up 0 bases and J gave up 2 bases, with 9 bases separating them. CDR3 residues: CASSLGGLTYNEQFF. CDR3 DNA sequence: TGTGCCAGCAGCTTGGGAGGGCTCACCTACAATGAGCAGTTCTTC.

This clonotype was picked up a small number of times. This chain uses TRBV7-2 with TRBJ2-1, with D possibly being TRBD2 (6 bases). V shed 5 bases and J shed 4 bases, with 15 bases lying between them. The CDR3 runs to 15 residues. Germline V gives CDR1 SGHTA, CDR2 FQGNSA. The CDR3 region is CASSERAGYYNEQFF. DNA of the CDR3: TGTGCCAGCAGCGAGAGAGCGGGTTATTACAATGAGCAGTTCTTC.

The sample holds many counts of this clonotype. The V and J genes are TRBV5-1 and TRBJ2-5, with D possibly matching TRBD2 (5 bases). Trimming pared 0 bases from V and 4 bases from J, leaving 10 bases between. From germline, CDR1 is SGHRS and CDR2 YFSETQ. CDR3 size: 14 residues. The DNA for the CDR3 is TGCGCCAGCAGCTTGGAGGGCAGCGGAGAGACCCAGTACTTC. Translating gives CASSLEGSGETQYF.

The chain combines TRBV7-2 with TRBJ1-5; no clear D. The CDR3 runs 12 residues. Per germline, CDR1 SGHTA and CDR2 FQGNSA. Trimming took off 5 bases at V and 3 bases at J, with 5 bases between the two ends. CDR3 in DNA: TGTGCCAGCAGCCCTCCCAATCAGCCCCAGCATTTT. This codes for CASSPPNQPQHF.

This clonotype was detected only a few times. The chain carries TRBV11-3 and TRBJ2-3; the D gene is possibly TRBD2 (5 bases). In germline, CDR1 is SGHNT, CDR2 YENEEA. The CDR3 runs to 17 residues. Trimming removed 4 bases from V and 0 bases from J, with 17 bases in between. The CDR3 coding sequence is TGTGCCAGCAGCTCAAGGCTCGGCGGGCCTAGCACAGATACGCAGTATTTT. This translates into CASSSRLGGPSTDTQYF.

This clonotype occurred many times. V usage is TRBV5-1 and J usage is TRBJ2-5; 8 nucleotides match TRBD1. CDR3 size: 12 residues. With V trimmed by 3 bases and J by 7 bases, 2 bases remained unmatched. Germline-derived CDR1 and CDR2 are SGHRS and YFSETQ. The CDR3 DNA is TGCGCCAGCAGCTCCGACAGGGGGACCCAGTACTTC. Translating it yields CASSSDRGTQYF.

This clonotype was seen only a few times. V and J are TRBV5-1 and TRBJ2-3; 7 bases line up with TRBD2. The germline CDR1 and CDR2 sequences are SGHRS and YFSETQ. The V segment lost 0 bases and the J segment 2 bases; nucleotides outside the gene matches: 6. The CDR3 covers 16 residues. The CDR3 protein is CASSLGAGDATDTQYF. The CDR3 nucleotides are TGCGCCAGCAGCTTGGGGGCGGGAGATGCCACAGATACGCAGTATTTT.